This TCR beta chain emerged from a study of beta chain features in type 1 diabetes. Study overall: The patient and healthy donor groups were comparable for age, gender and cell yields. Study-level results: There were fewer insertions and more deletions at the VDJ junctions of type 1 diabetes patients.

The study reverse transcribed the entire isolated RNA, so it sequenced expressed TCRB transcripts. Roughly 3.6 million reads were obtained on average from naive, central memory and regulatory T cell samples. Libraries were prepared by immunoSEQ multiplex PCR; TCRdb keeps only in-frame clonotypes and omits some of them. Among around 500,000 clones listed, 30% were seen once. Concerning this clone: Its cognate antigen is unknown.

Germline assignment: CDR1 SQVTM and CDR2 ANQGSEA. With V trimmed by 1 base and J by 1 base, 3 bases remained unmatched. This CDR3 has 16 residues. This rearrangement joins TRBV29-1 to TRBJ2-3; TRBD2 matches 12 bases. This sequence originates from a man aged 18 to 29 in good health. The source material was naive CD4+ T cells from blood. Here the CDR3 DNA reads TGCAGCGTTGAAGGGGCTAGCGGGAGGGGCACAGATACGCAGTATTTT. Protein: CSVEGASGRGTDTQYF.